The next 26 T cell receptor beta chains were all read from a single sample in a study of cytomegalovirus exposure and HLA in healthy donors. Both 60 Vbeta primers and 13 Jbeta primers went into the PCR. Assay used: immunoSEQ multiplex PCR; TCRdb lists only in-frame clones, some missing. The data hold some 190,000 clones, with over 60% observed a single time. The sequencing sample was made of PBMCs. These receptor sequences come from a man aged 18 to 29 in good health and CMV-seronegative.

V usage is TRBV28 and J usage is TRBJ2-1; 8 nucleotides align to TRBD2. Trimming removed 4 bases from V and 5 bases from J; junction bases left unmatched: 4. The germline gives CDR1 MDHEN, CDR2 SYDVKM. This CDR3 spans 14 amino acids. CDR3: CASSSREGHNEQFF. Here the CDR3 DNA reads TGTGCCAGCAGTTCCCGGGAGGGTCACAATGAGCAGTTCTTC.

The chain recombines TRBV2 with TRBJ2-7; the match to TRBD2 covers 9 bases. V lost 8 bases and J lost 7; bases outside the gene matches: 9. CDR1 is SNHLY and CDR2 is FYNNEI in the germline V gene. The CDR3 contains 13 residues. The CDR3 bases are TGTGCCAGCGGGTTAGCGGGGGCCCCGGAGCAGTACTTC. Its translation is CASGLAGAPEQYF. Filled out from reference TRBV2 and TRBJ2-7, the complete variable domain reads EPEVTQTPSHQVTQMGQEVILRCVPISNHLYFYWYRQILGQKVEFLVSFYNNEISEKSEIFDDQFSVERPDGSNFTLKIRSTKLEDSAMYFCASGLAGAPEQYFGPGTRLTVT.

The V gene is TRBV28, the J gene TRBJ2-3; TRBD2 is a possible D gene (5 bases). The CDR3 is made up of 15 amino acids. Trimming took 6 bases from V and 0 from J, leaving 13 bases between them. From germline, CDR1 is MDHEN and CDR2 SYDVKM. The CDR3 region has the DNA TGTGCCAGCAGCAGGACTCAAACTAGCACAGATACGCAGTATTTT. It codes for CASSRTQTSTDTQYF.

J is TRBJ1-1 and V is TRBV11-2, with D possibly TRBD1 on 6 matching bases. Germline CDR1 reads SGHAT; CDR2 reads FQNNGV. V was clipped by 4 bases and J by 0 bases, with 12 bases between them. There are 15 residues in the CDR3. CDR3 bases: TGTGCCAGCAGCTGGGGGCAGGGGATGAACACTGAAGCTTTCTTT. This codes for CASSWGQGMNTEAFF. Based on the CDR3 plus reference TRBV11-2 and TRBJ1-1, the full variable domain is EAGVAQSPRYKIIEKRQSVAFWCNPISGHATLYWYQQILGQGPKLLIQFQNNGVVDDSQLPKDRFSAERLKGVDSTLKIQPAKLEDSAVYLCASSWGQGMNTEAFFGQGTRLTVV.

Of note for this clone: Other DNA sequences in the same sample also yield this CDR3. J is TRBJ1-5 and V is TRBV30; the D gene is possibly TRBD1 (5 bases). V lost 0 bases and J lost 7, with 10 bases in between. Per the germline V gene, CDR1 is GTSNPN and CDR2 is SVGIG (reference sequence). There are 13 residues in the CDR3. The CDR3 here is CAWSVRGDQPQHF. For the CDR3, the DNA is TGTGCCTGGAGTGTACGGGGGGACCAGCCCCAGCATTTT.

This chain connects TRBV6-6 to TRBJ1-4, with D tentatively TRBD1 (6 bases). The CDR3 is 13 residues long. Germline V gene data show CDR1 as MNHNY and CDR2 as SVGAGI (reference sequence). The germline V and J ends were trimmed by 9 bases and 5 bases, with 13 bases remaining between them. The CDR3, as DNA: TGTGCCAGTCGACAGGCCTCCAATGAAAAACTGTTTTTT. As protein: CASRQASNEKLFF.

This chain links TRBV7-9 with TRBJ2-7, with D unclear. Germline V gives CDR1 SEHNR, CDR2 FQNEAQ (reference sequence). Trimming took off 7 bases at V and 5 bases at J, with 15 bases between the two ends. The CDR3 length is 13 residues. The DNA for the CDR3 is TGTGCCAGCATCTTCCCGGGTTCCCACGAGCAGTACTTC. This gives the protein CASIFPGSHEQYF.

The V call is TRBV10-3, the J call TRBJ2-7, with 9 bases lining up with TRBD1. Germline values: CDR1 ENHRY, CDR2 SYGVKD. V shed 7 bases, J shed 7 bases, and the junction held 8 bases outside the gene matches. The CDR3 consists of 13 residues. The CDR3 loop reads CAITWDREGEQYF. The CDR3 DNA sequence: TGTGCCATCACATGGGACAGGGAGGGAGAGCAGTACTTC.

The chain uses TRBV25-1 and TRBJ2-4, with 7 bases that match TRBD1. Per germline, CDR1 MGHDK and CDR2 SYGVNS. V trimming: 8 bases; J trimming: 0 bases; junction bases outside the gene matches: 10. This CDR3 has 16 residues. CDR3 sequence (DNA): TGTGCCAGCTCAGGACAGGCCGACATAGCCAAAAACATTCAGTACTTC. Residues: CASSGQADIAKNIQYF.

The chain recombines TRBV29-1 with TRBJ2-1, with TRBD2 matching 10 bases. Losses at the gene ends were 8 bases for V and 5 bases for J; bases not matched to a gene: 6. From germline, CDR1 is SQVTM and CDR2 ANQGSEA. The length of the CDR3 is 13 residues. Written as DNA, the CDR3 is TGCAGCTCTTCTAGCGGGAGCAACAATGAGCAGTTCTTC. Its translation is CSSSSGSNNEQFF.

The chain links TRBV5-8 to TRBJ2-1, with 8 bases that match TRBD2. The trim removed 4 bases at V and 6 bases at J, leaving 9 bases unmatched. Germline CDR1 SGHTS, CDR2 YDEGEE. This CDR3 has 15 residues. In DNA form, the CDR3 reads TGTGCCAGCAGCATCGGGACTAGTTCGAGCAATGAGCAGTTCTTC. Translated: CASSIGTSSSNEQFF.

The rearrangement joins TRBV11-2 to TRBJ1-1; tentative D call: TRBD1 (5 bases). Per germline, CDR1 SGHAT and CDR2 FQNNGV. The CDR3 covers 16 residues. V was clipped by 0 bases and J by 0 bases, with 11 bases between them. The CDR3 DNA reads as TGTGCCAGCAGCTTAGATCCGGGGGAGGTGAACACTGAAGCTTTCTTT. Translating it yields CASSLDPGEVNTEAFF.

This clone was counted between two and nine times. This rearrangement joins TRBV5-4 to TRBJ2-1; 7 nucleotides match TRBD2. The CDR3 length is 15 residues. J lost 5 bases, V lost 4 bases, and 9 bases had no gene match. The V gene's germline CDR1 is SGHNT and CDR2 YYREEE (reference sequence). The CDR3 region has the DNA TGTGCCAGCAGCCTAGGACTAGGCGAAAACAATGAGCAGTTCTTC. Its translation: CASSLGLGENNEQFF. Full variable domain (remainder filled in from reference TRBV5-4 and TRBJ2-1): ETGVTQSPTHLIKTRGQQVTLRCSSQSGHNTVSWYQQALGQGPQFIFQYYREEENGRGNFPPRFSGLQFPNYSSELNVNALELDDSALYLCASSLGLGENNEQFFGPGTRLTVL.

The CDR3: CASSADSSYEQYF. As DNA, the CDR3 is TGTGCCAGCAGTGCAGACAGCTCCTACGAGCAGTACTTC. The chain links TRBV2 to TRBJ2-7; maybe TRBD1 (5 bases). CDR1 is SNHLY, CDR2 FYNNEI, per germline. There are 13 residues in the CDR3. Deletions cut 4 bases from V and 0 bases from J, with 7 bases between.

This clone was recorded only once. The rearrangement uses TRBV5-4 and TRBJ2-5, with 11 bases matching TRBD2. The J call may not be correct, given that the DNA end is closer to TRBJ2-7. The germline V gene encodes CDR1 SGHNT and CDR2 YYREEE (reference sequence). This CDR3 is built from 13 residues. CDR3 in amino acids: CASGTSGPYEQYF. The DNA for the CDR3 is TGTGCCAGCGGGACTAGCGGACCCTACGAGCAGTACTTC.

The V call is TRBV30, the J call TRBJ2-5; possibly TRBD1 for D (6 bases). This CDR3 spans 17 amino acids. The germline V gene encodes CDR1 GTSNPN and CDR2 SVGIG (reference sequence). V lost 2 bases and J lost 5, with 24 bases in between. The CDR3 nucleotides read TGTGCCTGGAGTCGGATCCGGGGCCCATGGCAGGGGGAGACCCAGTACTTC. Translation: CAWSRIRGPWQGETQYF.

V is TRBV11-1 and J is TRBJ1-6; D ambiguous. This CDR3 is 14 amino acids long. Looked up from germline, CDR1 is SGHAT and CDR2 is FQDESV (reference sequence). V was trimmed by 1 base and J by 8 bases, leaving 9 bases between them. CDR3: CASSLEAWDSPLHF. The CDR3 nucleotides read TGTGCCAGCAGCTTAGAAGCGTGGGATTCACCCCTCCACTTT. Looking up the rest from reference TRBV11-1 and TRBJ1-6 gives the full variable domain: EAEVAQSPRYKITEKSQAVAFWCDPISGHATLYWYRQILGQGPELLVQFQDESVVDDSQLPKDRFSAERLKGVDSTLKIQPAELGDSAMYLCASSLEAWDSPLHFGNGTRLTVT.

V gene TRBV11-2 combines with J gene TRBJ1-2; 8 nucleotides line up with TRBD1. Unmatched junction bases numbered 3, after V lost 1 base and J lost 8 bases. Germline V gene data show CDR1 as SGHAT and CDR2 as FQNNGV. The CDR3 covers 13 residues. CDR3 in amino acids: CASSLAGTGGYTF. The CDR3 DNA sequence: TGTGCCAGCAGCTTAGCCGGGACAGGCGGCTACACCTTC.

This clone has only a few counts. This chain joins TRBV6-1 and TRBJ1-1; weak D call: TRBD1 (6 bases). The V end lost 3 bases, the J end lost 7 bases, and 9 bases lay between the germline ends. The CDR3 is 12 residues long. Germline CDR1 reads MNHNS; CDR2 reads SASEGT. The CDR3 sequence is CASSDPTGEAFF. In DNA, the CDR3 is TGTGCCAGCAGTGACCCGACAGGTGAAGCTTTCTTT.

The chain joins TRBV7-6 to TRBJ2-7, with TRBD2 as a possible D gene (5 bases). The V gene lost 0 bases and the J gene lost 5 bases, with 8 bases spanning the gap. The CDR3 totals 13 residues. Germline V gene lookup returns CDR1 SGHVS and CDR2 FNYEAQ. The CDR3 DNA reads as TGTGCCAGCAGCTTAGCGAGGGTCGACGAGCAGTACTTC. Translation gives CASSLARVDEQYF.

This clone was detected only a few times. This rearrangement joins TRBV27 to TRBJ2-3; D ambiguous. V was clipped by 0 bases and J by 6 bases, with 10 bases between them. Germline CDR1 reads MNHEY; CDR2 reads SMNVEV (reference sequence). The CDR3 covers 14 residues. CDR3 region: CASSLSTGSDTQYF. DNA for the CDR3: TGTGCCAGCAGTTTATCGACTGGTTCGGATACGCAGTATTTT.

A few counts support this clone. The CDR3: CAISRGQGDGYGYTF. The CDR3 nucleotides are TGTGCCATCAGCAGGGGTCAAGGGGACGGCTATGGCTACACCTTC. The chain has TRBV10-3 and TRBJ1-2; TRBD1 might be the D (6 bases). Germline CDR1 and CDR2: ENHRY and SYGVKD. The CDR3 totals 15 residues. Between the trimmed V and J ends, which lost 6 bases and 4 bases, there was a span of 18 bases.

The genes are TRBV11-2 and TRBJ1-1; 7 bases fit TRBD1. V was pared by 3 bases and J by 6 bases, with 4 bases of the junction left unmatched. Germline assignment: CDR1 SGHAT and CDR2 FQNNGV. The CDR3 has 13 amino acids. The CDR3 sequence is CASSFRRGAEAFF. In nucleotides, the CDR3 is TGTGCCAGCAGCTTCCGCAGGGGGGCTGAAGCTTTCTTT.

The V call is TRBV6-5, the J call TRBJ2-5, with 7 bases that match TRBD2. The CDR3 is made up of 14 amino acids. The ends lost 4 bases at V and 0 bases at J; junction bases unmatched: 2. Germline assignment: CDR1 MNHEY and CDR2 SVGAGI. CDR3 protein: CASSFLADQETQYF. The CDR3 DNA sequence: TGTGCCAGCAGTTTCCTAGCGGACCAAGAGACCCAGTACTTC.

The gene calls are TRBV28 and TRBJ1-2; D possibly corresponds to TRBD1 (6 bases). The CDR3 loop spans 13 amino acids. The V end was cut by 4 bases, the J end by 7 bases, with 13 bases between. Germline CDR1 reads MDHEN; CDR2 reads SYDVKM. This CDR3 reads CASSSRQVCGYTF. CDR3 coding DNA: TGTGCCAGCAGTTCTCGACAGGTTTGTGGCTACACCTTC.

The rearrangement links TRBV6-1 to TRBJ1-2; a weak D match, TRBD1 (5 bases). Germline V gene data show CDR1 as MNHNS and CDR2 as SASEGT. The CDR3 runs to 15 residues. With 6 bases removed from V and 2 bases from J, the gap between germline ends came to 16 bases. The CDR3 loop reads CASRDDSLINYGYTF. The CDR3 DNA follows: TGTGCCAGCAGAGACGACAGCCTAATCAACTATGGCTACACCTTC.